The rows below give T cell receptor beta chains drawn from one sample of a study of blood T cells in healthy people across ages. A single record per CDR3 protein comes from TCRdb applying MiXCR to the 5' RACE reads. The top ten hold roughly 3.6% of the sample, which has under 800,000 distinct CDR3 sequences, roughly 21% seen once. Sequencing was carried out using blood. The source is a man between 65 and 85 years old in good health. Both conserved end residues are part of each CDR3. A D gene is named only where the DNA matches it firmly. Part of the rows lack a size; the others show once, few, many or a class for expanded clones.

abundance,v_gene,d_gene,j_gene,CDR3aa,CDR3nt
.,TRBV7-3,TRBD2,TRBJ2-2,CASSLTKVPLAGAGELFF,TGTGCCAGCAGCTTAACAAAAGTACCACTAGCGGGAGCCGGGGAGCTGTTTTTT
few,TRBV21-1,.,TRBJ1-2,CASSNLSEANYGYTF,TGTGCCAGCAGCAATTTGTCAGAAGCTAACTATGGCTACACCTTC
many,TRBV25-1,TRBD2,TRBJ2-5,CASSGTSGRLETQYF,TGTGCCAGCAGCGGGACTAGCGGGAGACTAGAGACCCAGTACTTC
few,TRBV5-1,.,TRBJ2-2,CVSSEGGTNTGELFF,TGCGTCAGCAGTGAGGGAGGAACGAACACCGGGGAGCTGTTTTTT
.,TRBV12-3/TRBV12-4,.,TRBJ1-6,CASSGVSSGNSPLHF,TGTGCCAGCAGTGGAGTCAGCTCCGGGAATTCACCCCTCCACTTT
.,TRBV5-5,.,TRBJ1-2,CASSLVQGGGYGYTF,TGTGCCAGCAGCTTGGTACAGGGAGGTGGCTATGGCTACACCTTC
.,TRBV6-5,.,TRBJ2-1,CASRTTYSSYNEQFF,TGTGCCAGCAGAACGACGTATAGCTCCTACAATGAGCAGTTCTTC
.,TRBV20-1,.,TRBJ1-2,CSATPQGNYGYTF,TGCAGTGCCACCCCCCAGGGGAACTATGGCTACACCTTC
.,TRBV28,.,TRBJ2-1,CGTLNYNEQFF,TGTGGAACCCTTAACTACAATGAGCAGTTCTTC
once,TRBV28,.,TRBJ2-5,CASSDEGVQYF,TGTGCCAGCAGCGATGAGGGCGTCCAGTACTTC
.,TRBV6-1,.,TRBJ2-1,CASQTLGGSYNEQFF,TGTGCCAGTCAGACCCTCGGGGGTTCCTACAATGAGCAGTTCTTC
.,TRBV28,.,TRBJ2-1,CASSLGSGNNEQFF,TGTGCCAGCAGTTTAGGCTCTGGAAACAATGAGCAGTTCTTC
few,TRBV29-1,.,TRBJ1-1,CSGMTGQGTEAFF,TGCAGCGGAATGACAGGCCAAGGTACTGAAGCTTTCTTT
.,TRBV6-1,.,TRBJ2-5,CASSEKMVETQYF,TGTGCCAGCAGTGAAAAGATGGTGGAGACCCAGTACTTC
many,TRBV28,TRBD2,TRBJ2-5,CASSLDSGRQETQYF,TGTGCCAGCAGTTTAGATAGCGGGAGACAAGAGACCCAGTACTTC
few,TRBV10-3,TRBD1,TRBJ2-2,CAISDRGRVELFF,TGTGCCATCAGTGACAGGGGGCGAGTGGAGCTGTTTTTT
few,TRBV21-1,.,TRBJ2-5,CASSFRDKGDLKTQYF,TGTGCCAGCAGCTTCCGGGACAAGGGGGATTTAAAGACCCAGTACTTC
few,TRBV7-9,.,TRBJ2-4,CASRSTGPKNIQYF,TGTGCCAGCAGAAGCACAGGGCCCAAAAACATTCAGTACTTC
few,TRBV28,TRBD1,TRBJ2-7,CASTSDRVLYEQYF,TGTGCCAGCACCTCGGACAGGGTTCTCTACGAGCAGTACTTC
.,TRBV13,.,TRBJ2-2,CASSFSPNTGVLFF,TGTGCCAGCAGCTTCTCACCAAACACCGGGGTGCTGTTTTTT
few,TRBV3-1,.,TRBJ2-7,CASSQTQSYTTVYEQYF,TGTGCCAGCAGCCAAACCCAATCTTACACGACCGTCTACGAGCAGTACTTC
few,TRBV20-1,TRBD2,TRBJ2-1,CSARTSGSSAYNEQFF,TGCAGTGCCCGGACTAGCGGGAGTTCGGCCTACAATGAGCAGTTCTTC
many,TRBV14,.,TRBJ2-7,CASSQGLLYEQYF,TGTGCCAGCAGCCAAGGGCTCCTCTACGAGCAGTACTTC
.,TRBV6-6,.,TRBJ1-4,CASSAGGESTNEKLFF,TGTGCCAGCTCCGCCGGGGGGGAGTCGACTAATGAAAAACTGTTTTTT
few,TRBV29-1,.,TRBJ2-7,CSVGNGPNPYEQYF,TGCAGCGTGGGGAATGGCCCGAACCCCTACGAGCAGTACTTC
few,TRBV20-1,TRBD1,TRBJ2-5,CSARLGDRQETQYF,TGCAGTGCACGGCTGGGGGACAGGCAAGAGACCCAGTACTTC
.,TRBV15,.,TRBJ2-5,CATSRDQPGETQYF,TGTGCCACCAGCAGAGATCAACCTGGAGAGACCCAGTACTTC
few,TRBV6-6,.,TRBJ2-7,CASSYRGFSYEQYF,TGTGCCAGCAGTTACAGGGGTTTCTCCTACGAGCAGTACTTC
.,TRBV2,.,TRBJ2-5,CARHVGETQYF,TGTGCCAGACATGTGGGGGAGACCCAGTACTTC
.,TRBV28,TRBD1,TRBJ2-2,CASSLRGLGITGELFF,TGTGCCAGCAGTTTGAGGGGGCTGGGAATCACCGGGGAGCTGTTTTTT
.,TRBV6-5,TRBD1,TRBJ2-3,CASSYSMDRGVDTQYF,TGTGCCAGCAGTTACTCGATGGACAGGGGGGTAGATACGCAGTATTTT
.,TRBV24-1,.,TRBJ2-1,CATSAGERYNEQFF,TGTGCCACCAGTGCAGGGGAAAGGTACAATGAGCAGTTCTTC
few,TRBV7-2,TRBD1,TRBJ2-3,CASSQSLLSGGGTDTQYF,TGTGCCAGCAGCCAGAGCTTATTATCAGGGGGCGGCACAGATACGCAGTATTTT